This T cell receptor (beta chain) was observed in a study of T cells after yellow fever vaccination. Across the whole study: The fractions with low cell numbers were processed using SMART-Seq v4 Ultra Low Input.

On this clonotype: Antigen: not known.

It was through 5'RACE template switching that TCR cDNA was made, with a universal primer site and UMIs added. One entry per CDR3 protein, called by TCRdb with MiXCR from the 5' RACE reads. The sample records 400,000 or so distinct CDR3 sequences, around 20% being singletons. The study's findings and limits: When the response was secondary, it was weaker but reached its peak faster, day 5 versus 15.

With 6 bases clipped from V and 2 bases from J, the junction kept 6 bases outside the gene matches. Germline lookup yields CDR1 DFQATT and CDR2 SNEGSKA (reference sequence). CDR3 length: 14 amino acids. The source of this sequence is a young man who received the YFV17D yellow fever vaccine. This rearrangement joins TRBV20-1 to TRBJ2-5; 10 bases map to TRBD2. The source was PBMCs, collected before the yellow fever booster vaccination. The CDR3, as DNA: TGCAGTGCGACTACTAGCGGGGAACAAGAGACCCAGTACTTC. Translating it yields CSATTSGEQETQYF.